This TCR beta chain was sequenced in a study of T cells in Graves' hyperthyroidism and ophthalmopathy. Amplification targeted TCR beta CDR3 regions from RNA transcripts. TCR CDR3 underwent first-round RT-PCR with the HTBI primer set. TCRdb re-analysed the multiplex PCR reads in MiXCR, keeping a single row per CDR3 protein. The data show 500,000 to 650,000 distinct CDR3 sequences, with around 13% seen just once and about 15% held by the top ten. Germline CDR1 is SGHTA and CDR2 is FQGTGA. The CDR3 has 17 residues. V dropped 3 bases and J dropped 0 bases, with 12 bases sitting between them. The chain carries TRBV7-3 and TRBJ2-6; D remains unclear. The origin of this receptor is a woman aged 40 to 55 with Graves' hyperthyroidism. The sequenced sample was blood. The DNA for the CDR3 is TGTGCCAGCAGCTTTGGAAAGGGAATCTCTGGGGCCAACGTCCTGACTTTC. Its translation: CASSFGKGISGANVLTF.